This entry describes one T cell receptor (beta chain). The antigen is unknown. The germline gene is not matched at one end of the junction; a read error may be the cause. This entry is derived from a study of human T cells and chemical hapten exposure. Study background: An area of 2 cm by 2 to 2.5 cm on upper inner arm skin received 2% DPC for sensitization. Study-level points and caveats: Those TCRs sitting above 1 in 1000 frequency stayed the same with DPC sensitization.

The sample's time point: patch test 3, about 24 weeks after DPC sensitization. Treatment defined: therapeutic diphenylcyclopropenone sensitization with weekly scalp DPC. TCRdb reprocessed the RACE reads via MiXCR and lists one record per CDR3 protein. The sample contains 190,000 or so distinct CDR3 sequences, 24% of which appear only once. There are 11 residues in the CDR3. The V gene is TRBV12-3 or TRBV12-4, the J gene TRBJ2-1; D uncertain. Sequenced material: whole blood, taken in connection with sensitization to the hapten diphenylcyclopropenone (DPC). This receptor was identified in a woman between 40 and 50 years old with alopecia areata. Some clones in this sample may be carry-over from other donors' samples. The CDR3 DNA follows: TGTGCCAGCAGTTCTCACAATAAGCAGTTCTTC. It yields the protein CASSSHNKQFF.